The present entry profiles one T cell receptor (beta chain) with its context. The antigen remains unidentified. Clones were sequenced by immunoSEQ multiplex PCR, and TCRdb holds only the in-frame ones, with some missing. Counted here are under 2,000,000 clones, less than 95% occurring once; the ten biggest clones make up around 1.2%. CD8 cells classed as naive were CD45RO-negative and positively selected for CCR7, excluding terminally differentiated effector memory CD45RA+ cells. This entry comes from a study of shared clonotypes between healthy human individuals. Study summary: Researchers assigned three CD4 naive, three CD4 memory, two CD8 naive and one CD8 memory plate to each donor. Study-level findings and limits: Genetic and exposure-history diversity was limited by the few donors.

The CDR3 has 16 residues. The V gene lost 0 bases and the J gene lost 8 bases, with 17 bases spanning the gap. CDR1 and CDR2 (germline): SGHTA, FQGTGA. V usage is TRBV7-3 and J usage is TRBJ2-1; D perhaps matches TRBD1 (7 bases). The sequence came from a man aged 18 to 29 in good health. Sequenced: naive CD8+ T cells sorted from blood. CDR3 amino acids: CASSLTHRQGGYEQFF. CDR3 sequence (DNA): TGTGCCAGCAGCTTAACCCACCGACAGGGAGGCTATGAGCAGTTCTTC.